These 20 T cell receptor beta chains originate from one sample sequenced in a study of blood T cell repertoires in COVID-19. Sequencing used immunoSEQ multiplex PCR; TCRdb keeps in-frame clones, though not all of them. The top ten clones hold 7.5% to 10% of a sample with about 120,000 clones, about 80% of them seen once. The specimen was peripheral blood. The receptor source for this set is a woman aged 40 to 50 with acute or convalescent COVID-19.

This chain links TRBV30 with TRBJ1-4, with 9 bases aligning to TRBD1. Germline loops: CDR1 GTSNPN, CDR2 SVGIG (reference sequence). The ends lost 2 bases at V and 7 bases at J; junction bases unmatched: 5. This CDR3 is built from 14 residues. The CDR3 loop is CAWSKTGGSEKLFF. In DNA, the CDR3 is TGTGCCTGGAGTAAGACAGGGGGAAGTGAAAAACTGTTTTTT.

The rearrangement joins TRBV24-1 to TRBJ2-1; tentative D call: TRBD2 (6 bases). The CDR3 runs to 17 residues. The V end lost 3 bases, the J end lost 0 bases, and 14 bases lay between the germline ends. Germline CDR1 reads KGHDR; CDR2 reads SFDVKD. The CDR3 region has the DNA TGTGCCACCAGTGATCCTAGGGCGGGGAGCTCCTACAATGAGCAGTTCTTC. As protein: CATSDPRAGSSYNEQFF.

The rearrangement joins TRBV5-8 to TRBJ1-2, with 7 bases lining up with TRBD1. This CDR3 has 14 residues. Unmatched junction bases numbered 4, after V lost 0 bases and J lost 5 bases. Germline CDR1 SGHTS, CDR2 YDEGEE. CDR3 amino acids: CASSLEQGRYGYTF. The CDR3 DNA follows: TGTGCCAGCAGCTTGGAACAGGGGCGGTATGGCTACACCTTC.

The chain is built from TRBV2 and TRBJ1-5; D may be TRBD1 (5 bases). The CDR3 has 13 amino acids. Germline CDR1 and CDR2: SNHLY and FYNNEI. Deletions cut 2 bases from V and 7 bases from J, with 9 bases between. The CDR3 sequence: CASSERGIQPQHF. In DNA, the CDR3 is TGTGCCAGCAGTGAACGGGGGATCCAGCCCCAGCATTTT.

The CDR3 DNA reads TGTGCCAGCTCACAGTCCGGGACAGGGAATGAAAAACTGTTTTTT. Residues: CASSQSGTGNEKLFF. This rearrangement joins TRBV18 to TRBJ1-4; TRBD1 matches at 9 bases. Trimming at V came to 4 bases and at J to 5 bases, leaving 5 bases not matched to a gene. Germline CDR1 reads KGHSH; CDR2 reads LQKENI. CDR3 length: 15 amino acids.

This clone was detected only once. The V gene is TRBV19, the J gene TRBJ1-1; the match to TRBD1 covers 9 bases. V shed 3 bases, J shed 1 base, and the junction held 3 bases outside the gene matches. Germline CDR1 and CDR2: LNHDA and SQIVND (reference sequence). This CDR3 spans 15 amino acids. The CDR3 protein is CASSMTGGANTEAFF. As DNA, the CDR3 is TGTGCCAGTAGTATGACAGGGGGAGCGAACACTGAAGCTTTCTTT.

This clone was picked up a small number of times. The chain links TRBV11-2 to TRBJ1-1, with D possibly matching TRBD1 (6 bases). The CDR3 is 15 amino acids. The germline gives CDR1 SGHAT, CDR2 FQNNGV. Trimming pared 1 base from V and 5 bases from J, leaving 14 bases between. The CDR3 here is CASSLVSQGITEAFF. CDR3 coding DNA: TGTGCCAGCAGCTTAGTCTCCCAGGGGATAACTGAAGCTTTCTTT.

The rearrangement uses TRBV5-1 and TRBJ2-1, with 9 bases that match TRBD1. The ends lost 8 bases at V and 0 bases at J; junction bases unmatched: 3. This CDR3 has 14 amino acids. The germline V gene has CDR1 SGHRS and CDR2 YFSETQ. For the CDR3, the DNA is TGCGCCAGTAGACAGGGGGTCTCCTACAATGAGCAGTTCTTC. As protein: CASRQGVSYNEQFF.

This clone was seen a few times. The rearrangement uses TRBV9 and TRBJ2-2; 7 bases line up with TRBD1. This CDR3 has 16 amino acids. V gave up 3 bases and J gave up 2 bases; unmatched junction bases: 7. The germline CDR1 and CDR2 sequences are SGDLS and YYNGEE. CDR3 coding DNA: TGTGCCAGCAGCGGAGGGACAGTCTCAAACACCGGGGAGCTGTTTTTT. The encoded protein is CASSGGTVSNTGELFF. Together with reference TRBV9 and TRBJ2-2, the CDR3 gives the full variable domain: DSGVTQTPKHLITATGQRVTLRCSPRSGDLSVYWYQQSLDQGLQFLIQYYNGEERAKGNILERFSAQQFPDLHSELNLSSLELGDSALYFCASSGGTVSNTGELFFGEGSRLTVL.

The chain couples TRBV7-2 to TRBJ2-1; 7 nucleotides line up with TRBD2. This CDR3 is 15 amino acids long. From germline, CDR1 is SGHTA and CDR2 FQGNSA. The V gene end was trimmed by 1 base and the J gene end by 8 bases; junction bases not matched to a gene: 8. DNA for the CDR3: TGTGCCAGCAGCTTAGGACTAGCCGGATCCTATGAGCAGTTCTTC. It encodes CASSLGLAGSYEQFF.

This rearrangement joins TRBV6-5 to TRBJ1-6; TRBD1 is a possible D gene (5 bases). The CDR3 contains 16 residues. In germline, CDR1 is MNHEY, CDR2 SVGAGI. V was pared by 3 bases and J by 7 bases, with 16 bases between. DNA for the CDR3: TGTGCCAGCAGTTATGGACACCCAAACGGGAATTCACCCCTCCACTTT. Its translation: CASSYGHPNGNSPLHF.

In DNA, the CDR3 is TGTGCCAGTAGTATTTTTTGGACAGGGGGCCCAAATACGCAGTTCTTC. Translation: CASSIFWTGGPNTQFF. V gene TRBV19 combines with J gene TRBJ2-1; 11 bases line up with TRBD1. Germline V CDR1 and CDR2: LNHDA, SQIVND (reference sequence). Unmatched junction bases numbered 13, after V lost 3 bases and J lost 12 bases. The CDR3 length is 16 residues.

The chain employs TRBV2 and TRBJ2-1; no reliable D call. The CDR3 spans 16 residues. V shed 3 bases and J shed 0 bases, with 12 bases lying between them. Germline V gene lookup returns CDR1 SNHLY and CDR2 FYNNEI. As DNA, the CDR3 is TGTGCCAGCAGTGATAGGCGGCTAAGCTCCTACAATGAGCAGTTCTTC. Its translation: CASSDRRLSSYNEQFF. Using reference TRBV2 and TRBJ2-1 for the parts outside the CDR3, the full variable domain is EPEVTQTPSHQVTQMGQEVILRCVPISNHLYFYWYRQILGQKVEFLVSFYNNEISEKSEIFDDQFSVERPDGSNFTLKIRSTKLEDSAMYFCASSDRRLSSYNEQFFGPGTRLTVL.

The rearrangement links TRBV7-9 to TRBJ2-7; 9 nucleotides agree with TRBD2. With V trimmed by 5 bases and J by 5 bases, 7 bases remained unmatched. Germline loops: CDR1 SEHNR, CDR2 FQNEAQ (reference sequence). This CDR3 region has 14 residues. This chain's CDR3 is CASSVSGGWDEQYF. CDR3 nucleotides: TGTGCCAGCAGCGTTAGCGGGGGCTGGGACGAGCAGTACTTC.

The CDR3 loop reads CASSQDGILKPGNTIYF. The CDR3 nucleotides read TGTGCCAGCAGCCAAGATGGTATACTGAAACCTGGAAACACCATATATTTT. V gene TRBV14 combines with J gene TRBJ1-3, with D uncertain. Germline lookup yields CDR1 SGHDN and CDR2 FVKESK. The CDR3 totals 17 residues. V lost 0 bases and J lost 2, with 14 bases in between.

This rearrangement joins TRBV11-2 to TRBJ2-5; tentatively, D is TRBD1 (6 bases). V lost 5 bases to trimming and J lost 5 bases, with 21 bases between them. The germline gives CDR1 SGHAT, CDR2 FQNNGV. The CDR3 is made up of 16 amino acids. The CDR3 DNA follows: TGTGCCAGCAGCCCCCAGGGGTACAGGGATCACGAGACCCAGTACTTC. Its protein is CASSPQGYRDHETQYF.

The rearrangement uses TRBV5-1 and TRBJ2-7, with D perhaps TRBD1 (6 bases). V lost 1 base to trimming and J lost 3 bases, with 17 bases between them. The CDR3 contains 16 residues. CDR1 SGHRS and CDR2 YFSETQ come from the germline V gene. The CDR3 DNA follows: TGCGCCAGCAGCTTGACCGGGACACTGGGGTACTACGAGCAGTACTTC. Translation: CASSLTGTLGYYEQYF.

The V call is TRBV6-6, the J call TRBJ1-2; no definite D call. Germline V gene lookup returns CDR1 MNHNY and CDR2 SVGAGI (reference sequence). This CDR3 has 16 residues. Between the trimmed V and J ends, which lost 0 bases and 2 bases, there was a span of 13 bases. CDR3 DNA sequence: TGTGCCAGCAGTTACTCGTCGCTGTTGGGCAACTATGGCTACACCTTC. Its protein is CASSYSSLLGNYGYTF.

The CDR3 protein is CASSESVSRGQDTQYF. CDR3 DNA: TGTGCCAGCAGTGAAAGTGTCTCCAGGGGTCAGGATACGCAGTATTTT. This chain connects TRBV6-1 to TRBJ2-3, with D possibly matching TRBD1 (6 bases). V was trimmed by 2 bases and J by 6 bases, leaving 18 bases between them. The CDR3 spans 16 residues. The germline CDR1 and CDR2 sequences are MNHNS and SASEGT.

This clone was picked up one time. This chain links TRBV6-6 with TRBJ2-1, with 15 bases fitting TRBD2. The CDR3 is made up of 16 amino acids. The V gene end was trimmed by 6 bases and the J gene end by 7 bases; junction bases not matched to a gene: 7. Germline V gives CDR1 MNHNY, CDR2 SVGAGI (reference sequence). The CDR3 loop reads CASRVGLAGGQNEQFF. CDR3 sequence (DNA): TGTGCCAGCAGAGTTGGACTAGCGGGGGGGCAAAATGAGCAGTTCTTC.